Listed here are 22 T cell receptor beta chains from one sample, sequenced in a study of T cells in Graves' hyperthyroidism and ophthalmopathy. TCR beta CDR3 region amplification was performed from RNA transcripts. HTBI primers were used for first-round RT-PCR of the TCR CDR3. TCRdb re-called the multiplex PCR reads with MiXCR, one entry per CDR3 protein. Of hundreds of thousands of distinct CDR3 sequences listed, around 16% were seen once; the top ten hold less than 15%. The sequenced sample consisted of blood. The receptors derive from a woman under 30 with Graves' hyperthyroidism.

This clonotype was detected ten times or more. V gene TRBV6-2 or TRBV6-3 combines with J gene TRBJ2-2; 9 bases are a match to TRBD1. Unmatched junction bases numbered 4, after V lost 1 base and J lost 4 bases. The germline CDR1 and CDR2 sequences are MNHEY and SVGEGT. This CDR3 region has 16 residues. CDR3 loop: CASSYYGTGSTGELFF. The CDR3 DNA sequence: TGTGCCAGCAGTTACTACGGGACAGGGAGCACCGGGGAGCTGTTTTTT.

This clonotype was observed a few times. A much more abundant neighbour one base away suggests this may be a read error. The V gene is TRBV7-9, the J gene TRBJ1-2; no clear D. The CDR3 runs to 12 residues. V lost 5 bases and J 4 bases, leaving 8 bases between the germline ends. Germline V gene data show CDR1 as SEHNR and CDR2 as FQNEAQ (reference sequence). CDR3 coding DNA: TGTGCCAGCAGCCCCGGACCCTATGGCTACACCTTC. It translates to CASSPGPYGYTF.

In its sample, this clonotype was seen many times. The chain couples TRBV7-6 to TRBJ2-1, with 11 bases fitting TRBD2. The CDR3 has 14 amino acids. With 5 bases clipped from V and 7 bases from J, the junction kept 4 bases outside the gene matches. Looked up from germline, CDR1 is SGHVS and CDR2 is FNYEAQ. The CDR3 DNA sequence: TGTGCCAGCAGCCCTTGGACTAGCGGGAATGAGCAGTTCTTC. It is translated as CASSPWTSGNEQFF.

The chain has TRBV14 and TRBJ2-6; either TRBD1 or TRBD2 may fit D (5 bases each). Germline CDR1 is SGHDN and CDR2 is FVKESK. Trimming took off 3 bases at V and 0 bases at J, with 9 bases between the two ends. The CDR3 runs 16 residues. The chain's CDR3 is CASSQLGVSGANVLTF. Written as DNA, the CDR3 is TGTGCCAGCAGCCAGCTGGGGGTCTCTGGGGCCAACGTCCTGACTTTC.

The chain joins TRBV4-1 to TRBJ1-2; maybe TRBD1 (5 bases). Germline V gives CDR1 MGHRA, CDR2 YSYEKL. The CDR3 is made up of 16 amino acids. V shed 1 base and J shed 2 bases, with 14 bases lying between them. The chain's CDR3 is CASSQAPGRANYGYTF. CDR3 in DNA: TGCGCCAGCAGCCAAGCCCCGGGCAGGGCGAACTATGGCTACACCTTC.

This clonotype has only a few counts. This chain connects TRBV20-1 to TRBJ2-1, with D uncertain. Between the trimmed V and J ends, which lost 0 bases and 4 bases, there was a span of 13 bases. The CDR3 extends over 15 amino acids. Germline CDR1 reads DFQATT; CDR2 reads SNEGSKA (reference sequence). This CDR3 is CSARDPKGRYNEQFF. For the CDR3, the DNA is TGCAGTGCTAGAGATCCGAAGGGTAGATACAATGAGCAGTTCTTC.

The sample holds many counts of this clonotype. The gene calls are TRBV12-3 or TRBV12-4 and TRBJ2-3; D not certain. V was trimmed by 3 bases and J by 6 bases, leaving 4 bases between them. The CDR3 extends over 11 amino acids. The CDR3, as DNA: TGTGCCAGCAGTTTGGTGGATACGCAGTATTTT. It specifies CASSLVDTQYF.

This clonotype was recorded many times. The J gene is TRBJ1-5, the V gene TRBV15; no clear D. V lost 0 bases and J lost 3, with 9 bases in between. Germline lookup yields CDR1 LNHNV and CDR2 YYDKDF (reference sequence). This CDR3 region has 15 residues. The CDR3 protein is CATSRDSQHNQPQHF. The DNA for the CDR3 is TGTGCCACCAGCAGAGATTCCCAGCACAATCAGCCCCAGCATTTT. The full variable domain, rest sourced from reference TRBV15 and TRBJ1-5, is DAMVIQNPRYQVTQFGKPVTLSCSQTLNHNVMYWYQQKSSQAPKLLFHYYDKDFNNEADTPDNFQSRRPNTSFCFLDIRSPGLGDTAMYLCATSRDSQHNQPQHFGDGTRLSIL.

This clonotype was observed at least ten times. The junction departs from germline at one end; a sequencing error may be responsible. The chain recombines TRBV5-1 with TRBJ2-7; 12 nucleotides line up with TRBD2. The germline V gene encodes CDR1 SGHRS and CDR2 YFSETQ. The CDR3 is made up of 17 amino acids. This chain's CDR3 is CASRPGLAGSPLYEQYF. For the CDR3, the DNA is TGTGCCAGCAGACCTGGACTAGCGGGATCTCCCCTCTACGAGCAGTACTTC.

Concerning this clonotype itself: Just one base apart from a much larger clone, this may be a read error. The chain carries TRBV12-3 or TRBV12-4 and TRBJ1-1, with D perhaps matching TRBD1 (5 bases). CDR3 size: 15 residues. V was clipped by 6 bases and J by 1 base, with 15 bases between them. The CDR3: CASRELDGANTEAFF. CDR3 coding DNA: TGTGCCAGCAGGGAACTAGACGGGGCGAACACTGAAGCTTTCTTT.

This clonotype was seen a single time. The CDR3 loop reads CASSTSQGLWGNTQYF. The CDR3 DNA sequence: TGTGCCAGTAGTACCTCACAGGGTCTGTGGGGGAATACGCAGTATTTT. The rearrangement links TRBV19 to TRBJ2-3; D might be TRBD1 (6 bases). V lost 4 bases, J lost 7 bases, and 21 bases lay in between. There are 16 residues in the CDR3. Germline-derived CDR1 and CDR2 are LNHDA and SQIVND (reference sequence).

This clonotype showed up just a few times. The chain joins TRBV20-1 to TRBJ2-7, with 13 bases aligning to TRBD2. The J segment lost 2 bases and the V segment lost 8 bases, leaving 12 bases of the junction unmatched. Germline V gene data show CDR1 as DFQATT and CDR2 as SNEGSKA (reference sequence). The CDR3 consists of 16 residues. The CDR3 sequence: CSPWLPGTSGTYEQYF. CDR3 nucleotide sequence: TGCAGTCCTTGGCTGCCCGGGACTAGCGGGACCTACGAGCAGTACTTC.

The sample holds a few counts of this clonotype. The rearrangement joins TRBV25-1 to TRBJ2-1; 10 positions agree with TRBD2. The CDR3 contains 15 residues. V lost 4 bases, J lost 3 bases, and 3 bases stayed unmatched. Germline V gene data show CDR1 as MGHDK and CDR2 as SYGVNS. CDR3 residues: CASSGLAGGYNEQFF. As DNA, the CDR3 is TGTGCCAGCAGTGGTTTAGCGGGAGGCTACAATGAGCAGTTCTTC.

Points on this clonotype: A much larger clone differs by one base, so this may be a read error. The rearrangement links TRBV2 to TRBJ1-1; the D gene is possibly TRBD1 (5 bases). Germline V gene data show CDR1 as SNHLY and CDR2 as FYNNEI. Deletions cut 5 bases from V and 3 bases from J, with 13 bases between. This CDR3 is built from 14 residues. The CDR3 reads CASSYGTGYTEAFF. DNA of the CDR3: TGTGCCAGCAGTTACGGGACGGGATACACTGAAGCTTTCTTT.

Worth noting for this clonotype: One base away lies a much larger clone, so this may be a sequencing read error. The genes are TRBV20-1 and TRBJ1-1; D is undetermined. Trimming pared 0 bases from V and 8 bases from J, leaving 16 bases between. This CDR3 spans 14 amino acids. Germline CDR1 and CDR2: DFQATT and SNEGSKA (reference sequence). CDR3 in amino acids: CSARDGHTPKEAFF. DNA for the CDR3: TGCAGTGCTAGAGATGGCCATACTCCCAAAGAAGCTTTCTTT.

The CDR3 sequence is CASCRGPSAGELFF. In DNA, the CDR3 is TGTGCCAGTTGCAGGGGGCCCTCGGCCGGGGAGCTGTTTTTT. This chain uses TRBV19 with TRBJ2-2, with 8 bases aligning to TRBD1. The trim removed 8 bases at V and 6 bases at J, leaving 8 bases unmatched. Per germline, CDR1 LNHDA and CDR2 SQIVND (reference sequence). This CDR3 spans 14 amino acids.

In this sample, this clonotype turned up many times. The chain joins TRBV27 to TRBJ2-5; 10 nucleotides agree with TRBD2. The CDR3 length is 17 residues. Germline lookup yields CDR1 MNHEY and CDR2 SMNVEV (reference sequence). With V trimmed by 5 bases and J by 2 bases, 11 bases remained unmatched. The CDR3 sequence is CASSRTPSGGLQETQYF. The CDR3 nucleotides are TGTGCCAGCAGTCGCACTCCTAGCGGGGGCTTACAAGAGACCCAGTACTTC.

The chain links TRBV29-1 to TRBJ1-4; TRBD1 matches 10 bases. After removal of 6 bases from V and 0 bases from J, the junction contained 1 base not matched to a gene. This CDR3 is 14 amino acids long. Germline V gene data show CDR1 as SQVTM and CDR2 as ANQGSEA. CDR3 sequence (DNA): TGCAGCGTCGGACAGGGGGCAACTAATGAAAAACTGTTTTTT. Protein product: CSVGQGATNEKLFF.

This clonotype was found many times. This chain joins TRBV20-1 and TRBJ2-3, with 15 bases matching TRBD2. CDR1 DFQATT and CDR2 SNEGSKA come from the germline V gene (reference sequence). The junction had 23 bases not matched to a gene; V was cut back by 5 bases and J by 8 bases. The CDR3 contains 20 residues. This chain's CDR3 is CSAYDPGLAGGLLPSGTQYF. The CDR3 DNA follows: TGCAGTGCTTATGATCCTGGACTAGCGGGGGGGCTGCTCCCCTCAGGTACGCAGTATTTT.

This clonotype was recorded at least ten times. V and J are TRBV28 and TRBJ2-1; the match to TRBD1 covers 7 bases. V was clipped by 4 bases and J by 5 bases; unmatched bases: 5. Per the germline V gene, CDR1 is MDHEN and CDR2 is SYDVKM. CDR3 length: 14 amino acids. CDR3 protein: CASSSGTEHNEQFF. DNA of the CDR3: TGTGCCAGCAGTTCTGGGACAGAGCACAATGAGCAGTTCTTC.

V is TRBV7-6 and J is TRBJ1-3, with D unclear. The germline CDR1 and CDR2 sequences are SGHVS and FNYEAQ. Trimming cost V 5 bases and J 0 bases, with 14 bases left between them. CDR3 length: 16 residues. Here the CDR3 reads CASSPSFGASGNTIYF. DNA for the CDR3: TGTGCCAGCAGCCCCTCCTTCGGTGCCTCTGGAAACACCATATATTTT.

This clonotype was detected many times. The chain is built from TRBV20-1 and TRBJ2-7; D gene unclear. This CDR3 is built from 14 residues. Between the trimmed V and J ends, which lost 1 base and 3 bases, there was a span of 13 bases. From germline, CDR1 is DFQATT and CDR2 SNEGSKA (reference sequence). The CDR3 loop reads CSARGATVNYEQYF. CDR3 coding DNA: TGCAGTGCTAGAGGAGCTACGGTCAACTACGAGCAGTACTTC.